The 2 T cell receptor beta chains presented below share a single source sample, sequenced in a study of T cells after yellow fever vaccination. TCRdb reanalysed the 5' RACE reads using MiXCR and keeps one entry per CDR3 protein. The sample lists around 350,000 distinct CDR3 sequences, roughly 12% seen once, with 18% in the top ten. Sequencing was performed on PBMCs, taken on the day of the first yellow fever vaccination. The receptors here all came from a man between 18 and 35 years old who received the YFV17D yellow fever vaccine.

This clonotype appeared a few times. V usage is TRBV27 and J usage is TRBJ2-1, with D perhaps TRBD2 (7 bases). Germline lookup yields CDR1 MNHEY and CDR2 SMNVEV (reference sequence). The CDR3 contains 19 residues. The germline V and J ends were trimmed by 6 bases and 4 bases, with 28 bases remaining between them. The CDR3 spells CASRRGLNMGGGVYNEQFF. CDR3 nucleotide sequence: TGTGCCAGCAGGAGGGGACTTAATATGGGAGGGGGGGTGTACAATGAGCAGTTCTTC.

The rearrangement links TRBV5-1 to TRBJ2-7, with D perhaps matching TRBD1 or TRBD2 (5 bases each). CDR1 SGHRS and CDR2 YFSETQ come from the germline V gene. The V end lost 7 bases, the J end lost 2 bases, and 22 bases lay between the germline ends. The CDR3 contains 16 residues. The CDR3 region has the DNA TGCGCCAGCCGGATCGGAGTGGGGCGGGCGACCTACGAGCAGTACTTC. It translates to CASRIGVGRATYEQYF.